Reported below is one TCR beta chain. Seattle participants joined during active infection and were tracked over time. These data are taken from a study of blood T cell repertoires in COVID-19. Background on the study: PBMCs, B-cell-depleted T cells, or T cells were the source of the cDNA or gDNA that made up the material.

Per the study methods: Reference gene primer amplification gave estimated nucleated cell counts. Using immunoSEQ multiplex PCR, the repertoire was profiled, and TCRdb retains in-frame clones only, with some absent. Clone size and V and J calls were adopted from that table, with D and trimming inferred from the DNA. The profile shows about 160,000 clones, approximately 82% of them singletons. Trimming pared 3 bases from V and 5 bases from J, leaving 14 bases between. The CDR3 runs to 15 residues. Per the germline V gene, CDR1 is MGHRA and CDR2 is YSYEKL. This receptor was taken from a middle-aged woman with COVID-19, enrolled during active disease. V usage is TRBV4-1 and J usage is TRBJ1-5, with D maybe TRBD1 (5 bases). What was sequenced was peripheral blood. CDR3 nucleotide sequence: TGCGCCAGCAGCCATTTGGACAACCGCGATCAGCCCCAGCATTTT. Residues: CASSHLDNRDQPQHF.